This passage covers 10 T cell receptor beta chains from one sample sequenced in a study of cytomegalovirus exposure and HLA in healthy donors. A multiplex PCR was run with 60 Vbeta primers and 13 Jbeta primers. Generated by immunoSEQ multiplex PCR, the TCRdb table keeps only in-frame clones and is missing some. The data hold fewer than 150,000 clones, with about four fifths observed a single time. Sequenced: PBMCs. These receptor sequences come from a woman aged 35 to 49 in good health and CMV-seropositive.

The V call is TRBV28, the J call TRBJ1-1; D may be TRBD1 (6 bases). The CDR3 totals 15 residues. The ends were cut back, 5 bases at V and 8 bases at J, with 21 bases in the middle. CDR1 is MDHEN, CDR2 SYDVKM, per germline. The CDR3 bases are TGTGCCAGCAGTGGAGAGGACAGTCGGGGATCCGAAGCTTTCTTT. Its protein is CASSGEDSRGSEAFF. The full variable domain, its missing parts supplied by reference TRBV28 and TRBJ1-1, is DVKVTQSSRYLVKRTGEKVFLECVQDMDHENMFWYRQDPGLGLRLIYFSYDVKMKEKGDIPEGYSVSREKKERFSLILESASTNQTSMYLCASSGEDSRGSEAFFGQGTRLTVV.

The rearrangement links TRBV2 to TRBJ2-2; 8 nucleotides line up with TRBD1. Losses at the gene ends were 6 bases for V and 0 bases for J; bases not matched to a gene: 3. This CDR3 contains 15 residues. CDR1 and CDR2 from the germline V gene are SNHLY and FYNNEI. CDR3 nucleotides: TGTGCCAGCAGGACGGGACAGGCGAACACCGGGGAGCTGTTTTTT. Its protein product is CASRTGQANTGELFF.

The J gene is TRBJ2-7, the V gene TRBV11-3; D not resolved. The CDR3 is 15 residues long. The V gene lost 3 bases and the J gene lost 2 bases, with 14 bases spanning the gap. Germline V CDR1 and CDR2: SGHNT, YENEEA. The CDR3 DNA reads TGTGCCAGCAGCTTGGCGGTAGCCCTTACCTACGAGCAGTACTTC. Translated: CASSLAVALTYEQYF. The full variable domain, in which reference TRBV11-3 and TRBJ2-7 provide the parts outside the CDR3, is EAGVVQSPRYKIIEKKQPVAFWCNPISGHNTLYWYLQNLGQGPELLIRYENEEAVDDSQLPKDRFSAERLKGVDSTLKIQPAELGDSAVYLCASSLAVALTYEQYFGPGTRLTVT.

The chain couples TRBV19 to TRBJ1-5; D is undetermined. V lost 4 bases and J 0 bases, leaving 10 bases between the germline ends. The CDR3 has 15 residues. CDR1 is LNHDA and CDR2 is SQIVND in the germline V gene (reference sequence). For the CDR3, the DNA is TGTGCCAGTAGTAGAGAAAACTTTAGCAATCAGCCCCAGCATTTT. Protein sequence: CASSRENFSNQPQHF.

This clone was recorded once. J is TRBJ1-3 and V is TRBV5-1; 7 bases align to TRBD1. Looked up from germline, CDR1 is SGHRS and CDR2 is YFSETQ. The V segment lost 0 bases and the J segment 4 bases; nucleotides outside the gene matches: 4. This CDR3 has 15 amino acids. CDR3 loop: CASSLGGGAGNTIYF. The CDR3 DNA follows: TGCGCCAGCAGCTTGGGAGGGGGCGCGGGAAACACCATATATTTT. The full variable domain, completed using reference TRBV5-1 and TRBJ1-3, is KAGVTQTPRYLIKTRGQQVTLSCSPISGHRSVSWYQQTPGQGLQFLFEYFSETQRNKGNFPGRFSGRQFSNSRSEMNVSTLELGDSALYLCASSLGGGAGNTIYFGEGSWLTVV.

In nucleotides, the CDR3 is TGTGCCAGCAGTTACGGGACAGCCGAAGCTTTCTTT. Translated: CASSYGTAEAFF. The V and J genes are TRBV6-5 and TRBJ1-1; 7 bases map to TRBD1. The CDR3 contains 12 residues. CDR1 is MNHEY and CDR2 is SVGAGI in the germline V gene. Trimming at V came to 2 bases and at J to 8 bases, leaving 2 bases not matched to a gene.

This clone has only a few counts. This chain uses TRBV11-3 with TRBJ2-3; the D gene is possibly TRBD2 (6 bases). Germline V gives CDR1 SGHNT, CDR2 YENEEA. Trimming stripped 5 bases from V and 5 bases from J, with 17 bases between. This CDR3 has 15 amino acids. DNA for the CDR3: TGTGCCAGCAGCCCCACTAGCCAGGTCGGAGATACGCAGTATTTT. This codes for CASSPTSQVGDTQYF.

The gene calls are TRBV2 and TRBJ2-3, with 14 bases matching TRBD2. The CDR3 length is 19 residues. The germline V gene encodes CDR1 SNHLY and CDR2 FYNNEI. The junction had 11 bases not matched to a gene; V was cut back by 2 bases and J by 4 bases. CDR3 coding DNA: TGTGCCAGCAGTGAAATGGTGACTAGCGGGAGGGGCCTCGCAGATACGCAGTATTTT. Protein: CASSEMVTSGRGLADTQYF.

Concerning this clone: An end of the junction does not agree with germline; a read error may underlie this. This chain uses TRBV11-2 with TRBJ2-1; 7 bases align to TRBD1. The CDR3 runs 13 residues. Germline values: CDR1 SGHAT, CDR2 FQNNGV. CDR3 in DNA: TGTGCCAGCAGCTTTTCTCTCCGGGACAGTCCTATCTTC. This codes for CASSFSLRDSPIF.

This clone has a handful of counts. The chain uses TRBV5-1 and TRBJ2-7, with a weak D call TRBD1 (5 bases). The CDR3 consists of 17 residues. V gave up 4 bases and J gave up 2 bases, with 22 bases separating them. Germline V lookup: CDR1 SGHRS, CDR2 YFSETQ. CDR3 bases: TGCGCCAGCAGCCCAGAAGGACACTTTGTTAGACCCTACGAGCAGTACTTC. It specifies CASSPEGHFVRPYEQYF.